These 9 T cell receptor beta chains share one sample of origin, sequenced in a study of cytomegalovirus exposure and HLA in healthy donors. Amplification used 60 Vbeta primers and 13 Jbeta primers. Sequenced by immunoSEQ multiplex PCR; TCRdb stores in-frame clones only, minus some. The sample lists about 50,000 clones, more than 60% occurring once. Sequenced: PBMCs. Receptors were obtained from a woman in her thirties or forties in good health and CMV-seropositive.

The gene calls are TRBV5-1 and TRBJ1-4, with D unclear. Trimming pared 3 bases from V and 0 bases from J, leaving 3 bases between. Germline V gene lookup returns CDR1 SGHRS and CDR2 YFSETQ. The CDR3 extends over 13 amino acids. For the CDR3, the DNA is TGCGCCAGCAGCTCCGCAACTAATGAAAAACTGTTTTTT. Protein product: CASSSATNEKLFF.

This clone was counted between two and nine times. V is TRBV9 and J is TRBJ1-1; 8 nucleotides match TRBD1. The germline V gene has CDR1 SGDLS and CDR2 YYNGEE. V lost 1 base, J lost 1 base, and 0 bases stayed unmatched. The CDR3 covers 14 residues. This CDR3 reads CASSVTGGNTEAFF. DNA for the CDR3: TGTGCCAGCAGCGTAACAGGGGGGAACACTGAAGCTTTCTTT.

The rearrangement uses TRBV6-1 and TRBJ1-1; a possible D gene is TRBD1 (6 bases). Trimming shortened V by 6 bases and J by 5 bases, and 10 bases separated the two germline ends. The CDR3 contains 12 residues. Germline V gene data show CDR1 as MNHNS and CDR2 as SASEGT. The CDR3 spells CASSAGVTEAFF. CDR3 in DNA: TGTGCCAGCAGCGCAGGGGTAACTGAAGCTTTCTTT.

CDR3 DNA: TGTGCCAGCACCTCCGGGGCTAGCGGGGGGGAGACCCAGTACTTC. It yields the protein CASTSGASGGETQYF. The chain employs TRBV7-2 and TRBJ2-5; TRBD2 matches at 11 bases. This CDR3 has 15 residues. The germline V gene encodes CDR1 SGHTA and CDR2 FQGNSA. Trimming took 7 bases from V and 5 from J; bases not matched to a gene: 9.

The chain employs TRBV4-3 and TRBJ1-5, with D possibly being TRBD1 (5 bases). The ends were cut back, 5 bases at V and 7 bases at J, with 18 bases in the middle. The CDR3 consists of 15 residues. CDR1 LGHNA and CDR2 YSLEER come from the germline V gene. The CDR3 DNA sequence: TGCGCCAGCAGCTCACGAATAGGGGTGTGGCAGCCCCAGCATTTT. Amino acid sequence: CASSSRIGVWQPQHF.

The J gene is TRBJ2-5, the V gene TRBV6-1; 10 bases are a match to TRBD2. The CDR3 contains 15 residues. The germline V gene encodes CDR1 MNHNS and CDR2 SASEGT. Trimming cost V 6 bases and J 2 bases; bases outside gene matches: 6. The CDR3 DNA is TGTGCCAGCAGCAATAGCGGGGGGCCTCAAGAGACCCAGTACTTC. The encoded protein is CASSNSGGPQETQYF.

This clone was picked up a small number of times. CDR3 loop: CASSLGGRGDSPLHF. The CDR3 nucleotides are TGCGCCAGCAGCTTGGGGGGGCGCGGAGATTCACCCCTCCACTTT. The rearrangement joins TRBV5-1 to TRBJ1-6, with D possibly TRBD1 on 6 matching bases. Per germline, CDR1 SGHRS and CDR2 YFSETQ. CDR3 length equals 15 residues. Deletions cut 0 bases from V and 8 bases from J, with 12 bases between.

This chain links TRBV10-1 with TRBJ2-3, with D possibly matching TRBD2 (6 bases). This CDR3 comprises 14 residues. The germline V gene encodes CDR1 WNHNN and CDR2 SYGVQD (reference sequence). The V and J ends lost 3 bases and 2 bases respectively, with 9 bases between them. CDR3 residues: CASSEWGDTDTQYF. Here the CDR3 DNA reads TGCGCCAGCAGTGAATGGGGGGACACAGATACGCAGTATTTT.

The chain couples TRBV5-4 to TRBJ2-2, with TRBD1 identical over 8 bases. Trimming took 4 bases from V and 0 from J; bases not matched to a gene: 11. This CDR3 is built from 18 residues. Germline V gene data show CDR1 as SGHNT and CDR2 as YYREEE (reference sequence). The CDR3 region is CASSGRQGAYSNTGELFF. Written as DNA, the CDR3 is TGTGCCAGCAGCGGGCGGCAGGGGGCTTACTCGAACACCGGGGAGCTGTTTTTT.